One sample yielded the 3 T cell receptor beta chains listed below, sequenced in a study of cytomegalovirus exposure and HLA in healthy donors. Use of 60 Vbeta and 13 Jbeta primers characterized the PCR. Assay: immunoSEQ multiplex PCR; the TCRdb copy retains only in-frame clones and omits some. The sample consists of around 89,000 clones, over 70% of them appearing once. Specimen: PBMCs. Receptors originate from a girl aged 2-15 years in good health and CMV-seropositive.

The chain links TRBV28 to TRBJ2-3; 7 bases match TRBD1. Germline CDR1 reads MDHEN; CDR2 reads SYDVKM. The CDR3 covers 17 residues. With 5 bases clipped from V and 3 bases from J, the junction kept 14 bases outside the gene matches. CDR3 bases: TGTGCCAGCAGTCGTCGGGACAGCCCGAGGGGAACAGATACGCAGTATTTT. It is translated as CASSRRDSPRGTDTQYF.

This chain connects TRBV6-5 to TRBJ2-5; D unresolved. CDR1 and CDR2 (germline): MNHEY, SVGAGI. The CDR3 has 15 amino acids. Trimming removed 2 bases at V and 4 bases at J, with 14 bases between. CDR3 DNA sequence: TGTGCCAGCAGTTACGGGCGCATCCGACCAGAGACCCAGTACTTC. Protein sequence: CASSYGRIRPETQYF.

With respect to this clone: One end of the junction is discordant with germline, which a read error may explain. The gene calls are TRBV10-3 and TRBJ1-2; TRBD1 agrees at 8 bases. This CDR3 region has 16 residues. Germline V gene sequence: CDR1 ENHRY, CDR2 SYGVKD. In DNA, the CDR3 is TGTGCCATCAGTGTGCCCCTTGGGACAGGTGTGGGCCCCAGCTCATTC. Amino acids: CAISVPLGTGVGPSSF.